This TCR beta chain comes out of a study of T cells after yellow fever vaccination. At the level of the study: Fractions with few cells were prepared using SMART-Seq v4 Ultra Low Input. Study-wide findings and caveats: Most clones from primary vaccination were detected again post-booster (just over 95% CD4, approximately 90% CD8). Weaker overall, the secondary response nonetheless peaked faster (day 5 versus 15).

This CDR3 has 15 residues. V lost 5 bases to trimming and J lost 0 bases, with 17 bases between them. Germline-derived CDR1 and CDR2 are DFQATT and SNEGSKA (reference sequence). As concerns this clonotype: Its antigen is still unknown.

TCRdb independently ran MiXCR on the 5' RACE reads; one entry per CDR3 protein. The sample lists 620,000 or so distinct CDR3 sequences; over 9% were seen once. This sequence was found in a man aged 30-40 years who received the YFV17D yellow fever vaccine. The sequencing used PBMCs, collected on the day of the yellow fever booster vaccination. The V and J genes are TRBV20-1 and TRBJ2-7; either TRBD1 or TRBD2 may supply D (5 bases each). The CDR3 sequence is CSAPAGTVNSYEQYF. The DNA of the CDR3 is TGCAGTGCTCCGGCCGGGACGGTGAACTCCTACGAGCAGTACTTC.